Within the sample, the clone carrying this TCR beta chain is medium-sized (0.01 to 0.1%). Its antigen is unknown. V shed 0 bases and J shed 3 bases, with 9 bases lying between them. The CDR3 totals 13 residues. CDR1 DFQATT and CDR2 SNEGSKA come from the germline V gene (reference sequence). This sample stems from a study of HIV-infected patients and healthy controls. Antiretroviral therapy had run roughly three months, about 14 weeks, before follow-up blood collection. No cell fractionation was done, so the repertoire covers all unsorted peripheral blood T cells. Study-level points and caveats: Healthy control repertoires had roughly threefold more distinct CDR3s than untreated HIV+ repertoires, and higher Shannon diversity.

Reverse transcription used about 500 ng RNA and constant-region primers for alpha and beta. Separate chain-specific third strand synthesis with multiplexing indices produced the alpha and beta libraries. TCRdb analysed the 5' RACE reads with MiXCR anew, one entry per CDR3 protein. The data contain around 2,300 distinct CDR3 sequences, around 13% of them singletons. The sample here was blood, taken during antiretroviral therapy. The sequence was obtained from an adult with HIV infection. The chain links TRBV20-1 to TRBJ2-7; D is perhaps TRBD1 (6 bases). The CDR3 bases are TGCAGTGCTAGAGATCGACAGGACTACGAGCAGTACTTC. Translating gives CSARDRQDYEQYF.